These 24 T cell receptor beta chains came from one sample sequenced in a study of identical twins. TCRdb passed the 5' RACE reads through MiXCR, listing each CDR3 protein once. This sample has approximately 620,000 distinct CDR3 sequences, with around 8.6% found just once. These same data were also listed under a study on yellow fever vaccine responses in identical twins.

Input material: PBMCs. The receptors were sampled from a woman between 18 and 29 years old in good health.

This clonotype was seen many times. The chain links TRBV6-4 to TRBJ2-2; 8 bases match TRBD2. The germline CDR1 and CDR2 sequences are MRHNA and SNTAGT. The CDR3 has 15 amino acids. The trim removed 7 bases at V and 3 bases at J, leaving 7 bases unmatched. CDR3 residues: CASTRLAGYTGELFF. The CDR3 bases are TGTGCCAGCACCCGCCTAGCGGGTTACACCGGGGAGCTGTTTTTT.

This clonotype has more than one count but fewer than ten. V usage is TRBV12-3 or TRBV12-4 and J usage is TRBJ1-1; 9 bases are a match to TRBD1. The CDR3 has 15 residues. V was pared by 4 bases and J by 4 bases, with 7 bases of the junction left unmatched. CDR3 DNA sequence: TGTGCCAGCAGTTGGACAGGGGCCATCGCCACTGAAGCTTTCTTT. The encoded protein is CASSWTGAIATEAFF.

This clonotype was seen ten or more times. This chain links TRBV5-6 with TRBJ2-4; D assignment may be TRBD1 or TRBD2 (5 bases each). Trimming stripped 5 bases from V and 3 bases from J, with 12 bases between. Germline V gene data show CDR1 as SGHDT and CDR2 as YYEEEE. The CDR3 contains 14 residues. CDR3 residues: CASSMGVVKNIQYF. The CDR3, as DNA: TGTGCCAGCAGTATGGGGGTAGTCAAAAACATTCAGTACTTC. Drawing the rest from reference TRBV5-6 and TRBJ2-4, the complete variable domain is DAGVTQSPTHLIKTRGQQVTLRCSPKSGHDTVSWYQQALGQGPQFIFQYYEEEERQRGNFPDRFSGHQFPNYSSELNVNALLLGDSALYLCASSMGVVKNIQYFGAGTRLSVL.

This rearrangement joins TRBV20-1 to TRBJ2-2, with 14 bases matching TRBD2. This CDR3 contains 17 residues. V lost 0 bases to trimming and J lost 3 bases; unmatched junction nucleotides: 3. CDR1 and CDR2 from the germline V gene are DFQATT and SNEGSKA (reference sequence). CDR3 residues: CSARDLGLAGDTGELFF. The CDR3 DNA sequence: TGCAGTGCTAGAGATTTGGGACTAGCGGGGGACACCGGGGAGCTGTTTTTT.

Here the CDR3 reads CATSRDTAGAADTQYF. CDR3 in DNA: TGTGCCACCAGCAGAGATACAGCGGGAGCCGCAGATACGCAGTATTTT. The chain couples TRBV15 to TRBJ2-3; TRBD2 agrees at 8 bases. Germline V lookup: CDR1 LNHNV, CDR2 YYDKDF (reference sequence). The V gene end was trimmed by 0 bases and the J gene end by 4 bases; junction bases not matched to a gene: 6. The CDR3 extends over 16 amino acids.

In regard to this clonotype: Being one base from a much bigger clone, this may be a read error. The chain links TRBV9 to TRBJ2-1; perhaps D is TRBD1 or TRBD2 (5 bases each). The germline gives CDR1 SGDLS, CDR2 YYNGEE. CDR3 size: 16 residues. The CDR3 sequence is CSSSASPGALGNEQFF. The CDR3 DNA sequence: TGTTCCAGCAGCGCCTCGCCCGGGGCCTTGGGGAATGAGCAGTTCTTC.

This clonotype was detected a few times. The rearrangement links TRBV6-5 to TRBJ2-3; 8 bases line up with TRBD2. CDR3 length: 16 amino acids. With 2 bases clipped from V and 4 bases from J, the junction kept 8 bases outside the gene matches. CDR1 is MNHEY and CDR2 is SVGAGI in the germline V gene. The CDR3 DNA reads TGTGCCAGCAGTTACAGATCGGGGGGGCGAGCAGATACGCAGTATTTT. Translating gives CASSYRSGGRADTQYF.

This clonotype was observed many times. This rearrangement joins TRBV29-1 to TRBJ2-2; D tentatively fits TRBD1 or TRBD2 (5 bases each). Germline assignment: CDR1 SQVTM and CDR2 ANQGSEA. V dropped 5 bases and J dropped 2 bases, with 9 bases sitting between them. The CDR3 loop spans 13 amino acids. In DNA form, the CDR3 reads TGCAGCGTTCCTCGGGACAACACCGGGGAGCTGTTTTTT. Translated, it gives CSVPRDNTGELFF.

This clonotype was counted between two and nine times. The CDR3 loop is CASSFRAGGGYGYTF. CDR3 bases: TGTGCCAGCAGTTTTCGGGCAGGGGGCGGCTATGGCTACACCTTC. The V and J genes are TRBV27 and TRBJ1-2; 8 nucleotides align to TRBD1. This CDR3 contains 15 residues. V lost 3 bases and J lost 4; bases outside the gene matches: 7. The germline gives CDR1 MNHEY, CDR2 SMNVEV (reference sequence).

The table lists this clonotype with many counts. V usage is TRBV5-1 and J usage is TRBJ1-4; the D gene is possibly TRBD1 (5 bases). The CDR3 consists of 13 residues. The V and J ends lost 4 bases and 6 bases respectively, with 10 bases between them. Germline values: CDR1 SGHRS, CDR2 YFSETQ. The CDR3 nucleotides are TGCGCCAGCAGCCATGGGACGGATGAAAAACTGTTTTTT. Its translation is CASSHGTDEKLFF.

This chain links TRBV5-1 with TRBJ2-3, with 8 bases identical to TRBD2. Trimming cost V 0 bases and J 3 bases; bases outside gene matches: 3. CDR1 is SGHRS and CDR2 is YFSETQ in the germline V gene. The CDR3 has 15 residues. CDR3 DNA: TGCGCCAGCAGCTTGGCGCGACTAGCGACAGATACGCAGTATTTT. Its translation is CASSLARLATDTQYF.

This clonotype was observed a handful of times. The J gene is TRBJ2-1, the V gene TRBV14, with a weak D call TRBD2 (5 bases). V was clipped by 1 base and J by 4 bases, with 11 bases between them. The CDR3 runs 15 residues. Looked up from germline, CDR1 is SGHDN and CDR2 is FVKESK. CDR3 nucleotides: TGTGCCAGCAGCCAAGGGAGGCTAGTTTACAATGAGCAGTTCTTC. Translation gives CASSQGRLVYNEQFF.

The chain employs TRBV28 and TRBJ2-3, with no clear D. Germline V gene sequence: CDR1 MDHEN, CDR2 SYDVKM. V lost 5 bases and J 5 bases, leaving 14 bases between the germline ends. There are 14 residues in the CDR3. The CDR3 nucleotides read TGTGCCAGCAGTCTCCCGGGCGTCCTAGATACGCAGTATTTT. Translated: CASSLPGVLDTQYF.

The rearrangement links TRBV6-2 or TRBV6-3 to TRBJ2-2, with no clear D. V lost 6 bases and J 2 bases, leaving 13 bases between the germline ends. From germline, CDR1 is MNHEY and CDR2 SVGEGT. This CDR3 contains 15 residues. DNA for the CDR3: TGTGCCAGCAGCCGCGACCCTCCCAACACCGGGGAGCTGTTTTTT. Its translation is CASSRDPPNTGELFF.

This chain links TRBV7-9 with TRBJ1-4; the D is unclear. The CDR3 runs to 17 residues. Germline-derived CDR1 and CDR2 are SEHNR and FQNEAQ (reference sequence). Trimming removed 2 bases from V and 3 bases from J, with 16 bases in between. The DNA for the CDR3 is TGTGCCAGCAGCTTATCGGGCAGACCTCTTGCTAATGAAAAACTGTTTTTT. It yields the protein CASSLSGRPLANEKLFF.

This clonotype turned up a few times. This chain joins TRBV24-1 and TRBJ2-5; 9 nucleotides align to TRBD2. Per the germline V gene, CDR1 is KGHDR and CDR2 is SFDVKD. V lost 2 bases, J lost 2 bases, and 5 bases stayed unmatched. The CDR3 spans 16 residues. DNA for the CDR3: TGTGCCACCAGTGATTGGAAGCGGGGGGTACAAGAGACCCAGTACTTC. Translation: CATSDWKRGVQETQYF.

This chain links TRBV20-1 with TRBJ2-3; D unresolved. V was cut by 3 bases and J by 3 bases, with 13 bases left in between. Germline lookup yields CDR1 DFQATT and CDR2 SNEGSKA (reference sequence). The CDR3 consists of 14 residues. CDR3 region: CSARTLGETDTQYF. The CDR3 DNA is TGCAGTGCTAGGACCCTGGGTGAGACAGATACGCAGTATTTT.

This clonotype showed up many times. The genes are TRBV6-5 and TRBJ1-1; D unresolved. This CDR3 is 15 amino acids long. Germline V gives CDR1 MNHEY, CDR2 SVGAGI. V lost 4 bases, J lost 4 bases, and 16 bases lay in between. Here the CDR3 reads CASSFPRQARTEAFF. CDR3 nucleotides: TGTGCCAGCAGTTTTCCCCGGCAGGCGCGCACTGAAGCTTTCTTT.

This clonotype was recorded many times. The chain's CDR3 is CASSLWGKEETQYF. The CDR3 bases are TGCGCCAGCAGCTTGTGGGGGAAGGAAGAGACCCAGTACTTC. The chain is built from TRBV5-1 and TRBJ2-5; either TRBD1 or TRBD2 may fit D (5 bases each). The V gene's germline CDR1 is SGHRS and CDR2 YFSETQ. There are 14 residues in the CDR3. V gave up 1 base and J gave up 3 bases, with 10 bases separating them.

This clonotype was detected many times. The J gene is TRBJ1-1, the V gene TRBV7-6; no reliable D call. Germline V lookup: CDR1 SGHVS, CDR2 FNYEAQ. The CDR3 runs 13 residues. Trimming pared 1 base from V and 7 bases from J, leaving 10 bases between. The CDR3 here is CASSLERAGEAFF. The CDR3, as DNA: TGTGCCAGCAGCTTAGAACGGGCGGGTGAAGCTTTCTTT.

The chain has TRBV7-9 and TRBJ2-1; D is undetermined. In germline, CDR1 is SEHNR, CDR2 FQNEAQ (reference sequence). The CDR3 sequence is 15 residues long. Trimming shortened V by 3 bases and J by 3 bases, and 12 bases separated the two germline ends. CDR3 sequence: CASSFPEEGYNEQFF. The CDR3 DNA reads TGTGCCAGCAGCTTTCCAGAGGAAGGCTACAATGAGCAGTTCTTC. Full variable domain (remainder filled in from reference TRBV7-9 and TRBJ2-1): DTGVSQNPRHKITKRGQNVTFRCDPISEHNRLYWYRQTLGQGPEFLTYFQNEAQLEKSRLLSDRFSAERPKGSFSTLEIQRTEQGDSAMYLCASSFPEEGYNEQFFGPGTRLTVL.

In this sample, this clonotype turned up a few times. The DNA for the CDR3 is TGTGCCAGCAGCGATGCACCCACCGGGGAGCTGTTTTTT. It codes for CASSDAPTGELFF. The genes are TRBV6-2 or TRBV6-3 and TRBJ2-2; D remains ambiguous. Germline V gene sequence: CDR1 MNHEY, CDR2 SVGEGT. The CDR3 spans 13 residues. V was trimmed by 6 bases and J by 4 bases, leaving 9 bases between them.

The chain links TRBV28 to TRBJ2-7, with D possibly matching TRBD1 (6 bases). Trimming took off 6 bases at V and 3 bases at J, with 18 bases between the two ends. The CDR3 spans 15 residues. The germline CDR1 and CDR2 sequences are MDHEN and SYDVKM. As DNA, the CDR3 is TGTGCCAGCAGCCCCCCGGGAAGGGGGTTCTACGAGCAGTACTTC. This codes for CASSPPGRGFYEQYF.

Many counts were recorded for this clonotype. DNA for the CDR3: TGTGCCAGCAGCCAAGTGCCCGGGACTGGCTACGAGCAGTACTTC. Translating gives CASSQVPGTGYEQYF. The rearrangement joins TRBV3-1 to TRBJ2-7; D is possibly TRBD2 (6 bases). V dropped 1 base and J dropped 3 bases, with 13 bases sitting between them. CDR3 size: 15 residues. The germline V gene has CDR1 LGHDT and CDR2 YNNKEL (reference sequence).